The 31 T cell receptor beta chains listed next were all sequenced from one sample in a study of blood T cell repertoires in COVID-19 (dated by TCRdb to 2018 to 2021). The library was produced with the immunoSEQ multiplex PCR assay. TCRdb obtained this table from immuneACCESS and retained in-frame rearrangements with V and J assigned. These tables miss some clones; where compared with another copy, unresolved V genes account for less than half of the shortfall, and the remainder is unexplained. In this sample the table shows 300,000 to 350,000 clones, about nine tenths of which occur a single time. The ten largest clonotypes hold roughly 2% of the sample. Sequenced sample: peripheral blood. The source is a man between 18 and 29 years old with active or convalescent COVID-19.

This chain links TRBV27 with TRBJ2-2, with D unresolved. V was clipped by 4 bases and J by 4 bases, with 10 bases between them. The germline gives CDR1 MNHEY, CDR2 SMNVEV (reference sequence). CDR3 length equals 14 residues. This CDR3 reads CASSSPGLTGELFF. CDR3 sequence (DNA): TGTGCCAGCAGTTCTCCGGGTCTCACCGGGGAGCTGTTTTTT.

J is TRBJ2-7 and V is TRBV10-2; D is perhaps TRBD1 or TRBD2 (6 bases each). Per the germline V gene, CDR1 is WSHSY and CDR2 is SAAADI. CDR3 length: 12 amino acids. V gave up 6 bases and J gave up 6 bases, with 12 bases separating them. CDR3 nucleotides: TGCGCCAGCAGAGAGGGGGGAGGCGAGCAGTACTTC. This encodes CASREGGGEQYF.

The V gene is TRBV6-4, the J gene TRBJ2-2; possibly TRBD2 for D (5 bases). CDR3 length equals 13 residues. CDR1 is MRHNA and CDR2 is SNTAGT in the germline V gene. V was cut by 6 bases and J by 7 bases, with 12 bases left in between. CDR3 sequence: CASREAIHGELFF. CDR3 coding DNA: TGTGCCAGCAGGGAGGCTATTCACGGGGAGCTGTTTTTT.

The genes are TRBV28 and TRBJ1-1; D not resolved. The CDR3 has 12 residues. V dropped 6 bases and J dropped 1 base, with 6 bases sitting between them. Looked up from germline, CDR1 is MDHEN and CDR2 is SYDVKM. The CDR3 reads CASRRKNTEAFF. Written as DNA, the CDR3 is TGTGCCAGCAGGAGGAAGAACACTGAAGCTTTCTTT.

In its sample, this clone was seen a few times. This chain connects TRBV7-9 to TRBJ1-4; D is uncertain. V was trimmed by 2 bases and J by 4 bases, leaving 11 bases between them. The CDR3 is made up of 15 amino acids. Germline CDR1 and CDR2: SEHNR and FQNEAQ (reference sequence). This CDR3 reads CASSLQAEFNEKLFF. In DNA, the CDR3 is TGTGCCAGCAGCTTACAAGCTGAGTTTAATGAAAAACTGTTTTTT. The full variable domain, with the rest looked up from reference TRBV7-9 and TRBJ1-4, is DTGVSQNPRHKITKRGQNVTFRCDPISEHNRLYWYRQTLGQGPEFLTYFQNEAQLEKSRLLSDRFSAERPKGSFSTLEIQRTEQGDSAMYLCASSLQAEFNEKLFFGSGTQLSVL.

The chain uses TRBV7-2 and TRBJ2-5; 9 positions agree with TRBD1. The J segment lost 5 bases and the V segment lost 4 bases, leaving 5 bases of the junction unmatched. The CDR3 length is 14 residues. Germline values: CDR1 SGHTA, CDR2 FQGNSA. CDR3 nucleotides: TGTGCCAGCAGCTGGAACAGGGGGCTCGAGACCCAGTACTTC. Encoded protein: CASSWNRGLETQYF.

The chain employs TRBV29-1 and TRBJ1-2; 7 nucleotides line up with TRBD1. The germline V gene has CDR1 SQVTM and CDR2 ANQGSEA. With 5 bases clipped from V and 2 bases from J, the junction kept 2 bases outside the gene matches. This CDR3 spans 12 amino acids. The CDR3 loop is CSVTGQNYGYTF. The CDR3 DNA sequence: TGCAGCGTTACGGGACAGAACTATGGCTACACCTTC. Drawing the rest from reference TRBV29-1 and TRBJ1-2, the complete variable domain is SAVISQKPSRDICQRGTSLTIQCQVDSQVTMMFWYRQQPGQSLTLIATANQGSEATYESGFVIDKFPISRPNLTFSTLTVSNMSPEDSSIYLCSVTGQNYGYTFGSGTRLTVV.

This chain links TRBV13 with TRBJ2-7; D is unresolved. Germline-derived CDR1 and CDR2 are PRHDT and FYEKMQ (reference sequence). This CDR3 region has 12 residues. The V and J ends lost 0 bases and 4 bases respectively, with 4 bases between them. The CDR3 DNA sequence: TGTGCCAGCAGCTTAGGACTATACGAGCAGTACTTC. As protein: CASSLGLYEQYF. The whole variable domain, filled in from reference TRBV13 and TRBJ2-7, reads AAGVIQSPRHLIKEKRETATLKCYPIPRHDTVYWYQQGPGQDPQFLISFYEKMQSDKGSIPDRFSAQQFSDYHSELNMSSLELGDSALYFCASSLGLYEQYFGPGTRLTVT.

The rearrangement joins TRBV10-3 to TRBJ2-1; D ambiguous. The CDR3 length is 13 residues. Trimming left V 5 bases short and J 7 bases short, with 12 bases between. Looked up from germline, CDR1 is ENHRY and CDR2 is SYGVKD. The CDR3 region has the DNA TGTGCCATCAGTCCGAGAGAGTTAAATGAGCAGTTCTTC. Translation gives CAISPRELNEQFF.

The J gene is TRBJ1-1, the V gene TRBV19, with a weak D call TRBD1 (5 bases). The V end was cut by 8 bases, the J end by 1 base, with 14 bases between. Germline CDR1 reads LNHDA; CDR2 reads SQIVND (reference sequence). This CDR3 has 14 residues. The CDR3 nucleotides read TGTGCCAGTCGCTCCGGGGGACCGAACACTGAAGCTTTCTTT. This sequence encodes CASRSGGPNTEAFF.

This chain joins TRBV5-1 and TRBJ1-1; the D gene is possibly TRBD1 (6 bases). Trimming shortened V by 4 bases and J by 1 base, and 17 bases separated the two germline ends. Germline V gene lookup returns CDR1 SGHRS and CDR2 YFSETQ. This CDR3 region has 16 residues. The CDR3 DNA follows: TGCGCCAGCAGCAAGGGGACATCTGGGGGGAACACTGAAGCTTTCTTT. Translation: CASSKGTSGGNTEAFF.

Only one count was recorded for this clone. The CDR3 DNA sequence: TGTGCCAGCAGTGAACCGAGCGGGACTAGCGGGGGGAATGAGCAGTTCTTC. Translated, it gives CASSEPSGTSGGNEQFF. The chain is built from TRBV6-1 and TRBJ2-1; 15 bases line up with TRBD2. This CDR3 has 17 amino acids. The trim removed 2 bases at V and 7 bases at J, leaving 6 bases unmatched. Germline V gene data show CDR1 as MNHNS and CDR2 as SASEGT.

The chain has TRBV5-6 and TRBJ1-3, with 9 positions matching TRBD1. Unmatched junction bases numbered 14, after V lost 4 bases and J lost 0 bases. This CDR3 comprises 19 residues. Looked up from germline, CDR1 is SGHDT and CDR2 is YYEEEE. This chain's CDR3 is CASSPWDRALSGSGNTIYF. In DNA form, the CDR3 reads TGTGCCAGCAGCCCTTGGGACAGGGCTTTGAGTGGCTCTGGAAACACCATATATTTT. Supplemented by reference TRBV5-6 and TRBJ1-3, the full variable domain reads DAGVTQSPTHLIKTRGQQVTLRCSPKSGHDTVSWYQQALGQGPQFIFQYYEEEERQRGNFPDRFSGHQFPNYSSELNVNALLLGDSALYLCASSPWDRALSGSGNTIYFGEGSWLTVV.

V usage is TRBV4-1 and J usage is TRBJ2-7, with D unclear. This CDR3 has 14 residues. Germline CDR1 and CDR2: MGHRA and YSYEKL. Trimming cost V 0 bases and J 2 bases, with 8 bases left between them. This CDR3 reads CASSQEISTYEQYF. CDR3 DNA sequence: TGCGCCAGCAGCCAAGAAATTAGTACCTACGAGCAGTACTTC.

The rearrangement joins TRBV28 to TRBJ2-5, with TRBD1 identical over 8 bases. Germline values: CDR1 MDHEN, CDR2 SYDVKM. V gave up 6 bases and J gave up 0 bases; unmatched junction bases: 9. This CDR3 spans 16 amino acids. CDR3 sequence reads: CASSHVGDRYQETQYF. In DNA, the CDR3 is TGTGCCAGCAGCCACGTGGGGGACAGGTACCAAGAGACCCAGTACTTC.

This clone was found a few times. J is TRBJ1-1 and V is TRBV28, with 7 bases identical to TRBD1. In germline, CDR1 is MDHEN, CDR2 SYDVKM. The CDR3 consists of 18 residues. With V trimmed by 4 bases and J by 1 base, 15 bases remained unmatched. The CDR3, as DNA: TGTGCCAGCAGTTCTGACAGGGTGCAACAAGTATGGAACACTGAAGCTTTCTTT. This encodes CASSSDRVQQVWNTEAFF.

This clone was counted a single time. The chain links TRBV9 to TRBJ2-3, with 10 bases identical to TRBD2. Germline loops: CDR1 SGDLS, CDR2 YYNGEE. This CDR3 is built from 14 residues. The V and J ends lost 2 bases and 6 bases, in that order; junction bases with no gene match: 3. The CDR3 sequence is CASSVGSGRDTQYF. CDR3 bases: TGTGCCAGCAGCGTTGGTAGCGGGAGGGATACGCAGTATTTT.

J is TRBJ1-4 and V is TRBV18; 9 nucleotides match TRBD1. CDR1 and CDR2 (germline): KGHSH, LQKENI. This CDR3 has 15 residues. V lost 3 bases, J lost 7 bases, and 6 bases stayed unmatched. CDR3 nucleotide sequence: TGTGCCAGCTCACCGCCGGGACAGGGTTTTGAAAAACTGTTTTTT. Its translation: CASSPPGQGFEKLFF.

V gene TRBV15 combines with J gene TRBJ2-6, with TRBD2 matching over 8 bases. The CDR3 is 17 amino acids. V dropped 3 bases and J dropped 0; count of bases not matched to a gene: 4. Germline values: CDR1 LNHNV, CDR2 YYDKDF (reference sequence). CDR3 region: CATSRSGSLSGANVLTF. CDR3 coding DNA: TGTGCCACCAGCAGGAGCGGGAGCCTCTCTGGGGCCAACGTCCTGACTTTC.

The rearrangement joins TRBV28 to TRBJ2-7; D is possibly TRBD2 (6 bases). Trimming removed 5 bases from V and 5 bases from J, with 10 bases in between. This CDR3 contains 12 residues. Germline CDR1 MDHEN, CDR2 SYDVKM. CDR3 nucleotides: TGTGCCAGCAGTCCCCCGGGAGACGAGCAGTACTTC. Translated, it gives CASSPPGDEQYF.

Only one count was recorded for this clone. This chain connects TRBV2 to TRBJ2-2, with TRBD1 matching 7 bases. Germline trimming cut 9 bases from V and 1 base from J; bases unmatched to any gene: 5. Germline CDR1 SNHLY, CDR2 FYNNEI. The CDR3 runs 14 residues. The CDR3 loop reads CASKGGMNTGELFF. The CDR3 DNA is TGTGCCAGTAAAGGGGGCATGAACACCGGGGAGCTGTTTTTT. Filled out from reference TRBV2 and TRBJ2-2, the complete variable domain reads EPEVTQTPSHQVTQMGQEVILRCVPISNHLYFYWYRQILGQKVEFLVSFYNNEISEKSEIFDDQFSVERPDGSNFTLKIRSTKLEDSAMYFCASKGGMNTGELFFGEGSRLTVL.

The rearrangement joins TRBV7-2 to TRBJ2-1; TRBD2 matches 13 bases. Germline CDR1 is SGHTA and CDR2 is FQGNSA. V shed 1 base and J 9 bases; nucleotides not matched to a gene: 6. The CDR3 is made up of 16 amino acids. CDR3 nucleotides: TGTGCCAGCAGCTTAGAACTAGCGGGGGGGCGCGGTGAGCAGTTCTTC. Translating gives CASSLELAGGRGEQFF.

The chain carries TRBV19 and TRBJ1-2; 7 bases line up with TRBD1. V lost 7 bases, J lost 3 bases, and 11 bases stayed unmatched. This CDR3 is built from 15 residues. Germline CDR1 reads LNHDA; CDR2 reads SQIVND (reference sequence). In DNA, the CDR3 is TGTGCCAGTACCCGAGGGGGCTTAAAGGACTATGGCTACACCTTC. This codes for CASTRGGLKDYGYTF.

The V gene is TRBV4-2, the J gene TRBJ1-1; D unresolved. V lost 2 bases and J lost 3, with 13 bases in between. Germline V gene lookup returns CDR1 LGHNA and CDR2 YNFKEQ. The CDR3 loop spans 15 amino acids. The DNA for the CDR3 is TGTGCCAGCAGCCAACGATATGGCGGGGACACTGAAGCTTTCTTT. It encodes CASSQRYGGDTEAFF.

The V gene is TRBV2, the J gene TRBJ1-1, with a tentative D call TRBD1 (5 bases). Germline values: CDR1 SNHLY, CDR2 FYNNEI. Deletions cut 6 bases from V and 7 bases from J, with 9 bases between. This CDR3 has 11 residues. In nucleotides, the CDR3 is TGTGCCAGCAGCGCGACAGATGAAGCTTTCTTT. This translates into CASSATDEAFF.

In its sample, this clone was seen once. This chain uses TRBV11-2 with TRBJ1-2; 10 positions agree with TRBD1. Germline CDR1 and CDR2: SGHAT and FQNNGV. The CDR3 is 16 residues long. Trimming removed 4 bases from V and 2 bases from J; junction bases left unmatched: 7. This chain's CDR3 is CASSSFRTGGNYGYTF. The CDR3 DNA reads TGTGCCAGCAGCTCCTTTCGGACAGGGGGAAACTATGGCTACACCTTC.

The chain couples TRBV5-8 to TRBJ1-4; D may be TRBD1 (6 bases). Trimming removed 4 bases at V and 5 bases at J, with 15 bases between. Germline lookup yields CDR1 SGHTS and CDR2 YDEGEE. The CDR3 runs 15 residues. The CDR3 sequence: CASSPGWTENEKLFF. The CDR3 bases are TGTGCCAGCAGCCCTGGATGGACAGAGAATGAAAAACTGTTTTTT.

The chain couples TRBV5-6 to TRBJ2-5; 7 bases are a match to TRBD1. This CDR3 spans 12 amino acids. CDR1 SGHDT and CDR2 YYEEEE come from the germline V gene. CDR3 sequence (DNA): TGTACGTCGACAGGGCTTGGAGAGACCCAGTACTTC. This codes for CTSTGLGETQYF.

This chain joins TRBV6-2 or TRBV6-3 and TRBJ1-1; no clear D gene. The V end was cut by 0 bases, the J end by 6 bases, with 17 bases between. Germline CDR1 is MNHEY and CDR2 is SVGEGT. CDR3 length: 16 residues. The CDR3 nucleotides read TGTGCCAGCAGTTACTCGTCAGACACCAAATCCGCTGAAGCTTTCTTT. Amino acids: CASSYSSDTKSAEAFF.

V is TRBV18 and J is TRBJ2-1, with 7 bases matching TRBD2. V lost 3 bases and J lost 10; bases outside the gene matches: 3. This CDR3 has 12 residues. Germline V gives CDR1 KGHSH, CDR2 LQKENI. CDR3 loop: CASSPRAGEQFF. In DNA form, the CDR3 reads TGTGCCAGCTCACCTAGAGCGGGGGAGCAGTTCTTC.

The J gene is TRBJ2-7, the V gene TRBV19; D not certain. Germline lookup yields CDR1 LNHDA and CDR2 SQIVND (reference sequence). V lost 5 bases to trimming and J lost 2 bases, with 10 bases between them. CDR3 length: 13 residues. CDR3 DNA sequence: TGTGCCAGTAGTGAGAAAACTACCTACGAGCAGTACTTC. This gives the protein CASSEKTTYEQYF.